These T cell receptor beta chains were read from a single sample in a study of cytomegalovirus exposure and HLA in healthy donors. Generated by immunoSEQ multiplex PCR, the TCRdb table keeps only in-frame clones and is missing some. The data contain roughly 68,000 clones, roughly 80% of them singletons. Sample: PBMCs. The source is a male donor in good health and CMV-seropositive. Each CDR3 is given with its conserved first and last residue. D genes are given only for firm matches. Size values are once, few and many counts, or a class for expanded clones, and some rows have none.

J: TRBJ2-1; D: -; V: TRBV19; size: -; CDR3: CASSSGGTYNEQFF; DNA: TGTGCCAGTAGTTCAGGGGGGACCTACAATGAGCAGTTCTTC
J: TRBJ1-1; D: -; V: TRBV27; size: -; CDR3: CASSLTTGYVNTEAFF; DNA: TGTGCCAGCAGTTTAACGACAGGTTATGTGAACACTGAAGCTTTCTTT
J: TRBJ2-7; D: TRBD2; V: TRBV6-5; size: -; CDR3: CASSSLAGPYEQYF; DNA: TGTGCCAGCAGTTCACTAGCGGGACCATACGAGCAGTACTTC
J: TRBJ1-1; D: -; V: TRBV7-3; size: -; CDR3: CASSPGWGPNTEAFF; DNA: TGTGCCAGCAGCCCAGGTTGGGGCCCGAACACTGAAGCTTTCTTT
J: TRBJ1-6; D: -; V: TRBV5-1; size: -; CDR3: CASSLVSPKLGSPLHF; DNA: TGCGCCAGCAGCTTGGTAAGCCCAAAACTCGGGTCACCCCTCCACTTT
J: TRBJ2-5; D: TRBD1; V: TRBV5-1; size: -; CDR3: CASSLGQGSGETQYF; DNA: TGCGCCAGCAGCCTCGGACAGGGGTCTGGGGAGACCCAGTACTTC
J: TRBJ2-5; D: -; V: TRBV5-1; size: -; CDR3: CASSHDRKETQYF; DNA: TGCGCCAGCAGCCATGACAGGAAAGAGACCCAGTACTTC
J: TRBJ2-3; D: TRBD2; V: TRBV27; size: -; CDR3: CASSLFTRGTGSTDTQYF; DNA: TGTGCCAGCAGTCTCTTCACGCGGGGGACGGGGAGCACAGATACGCAGTATTTT
J: TRBJ2-7; D: -; V: TRBV2; size: -; CDR3: CASTRGGGHEQYF; DNA: TGTGCCAGCACCCGGGGAGGCGGCCACGAGCAGTACTTC
J: TRBJ2-3; D: TRBD2; V: TRBV6-1; size: -; CDR3: CASSEAGGGDTQYF; DNA: TGTGCCAGCAGTGAGGCGGGGGGAGGAGATACGCAGTATTTT
J: TRBJ1-2; D: TRBD1; V: TRBV7-8; size: -; CDR3: CASSFRTGAIYGYTF; DNA: TGTGCCAGCAGCTTCCGGACAGGGGCCATCTATGGCTACACCTTC
J: TRBJ2-7; D: -; V: TRBV7-9; size: -; CDR3: CASSLGRAYEQYF; DNA: TGTGCCAGCAGCTTAGGCAGGGCCTACGAGCAGTACTTC
J: TRBJ2-7; D: -; V: TRBV19; size: -; CDR3: CASSIVRGEQYF; DNA: TGTGCCAGTAGTATAGTGCGGGGAGAGCAGTACTTC
J: TRBJ2-5; D: -; V: TRBV7-2; size: few; CDR3: CASSFYFSLQGKETQYF; DNA: TGTGCCAGCAGCTTTTACTTCAGTTTGCAGGGCAAAGAGACCCAGTACTTC
J: TRBJ1-1; D: -; V: TRBV7-9; size: -; CDR3: CASRRLDENTEAFF; DNA: TGTGCCAGCAGGAGGCTCGACGAGAACACTGAAGCTTTCTTT
J: TRBJ1-2; D: -; V: TRBV7-8; size: -; CDR3: CASSPLLYGYTF; DNA: TGTGCCAGCAGCCCTCTCCTCTATGGCTACACCTTC
J: TRBJ1-2; D: -; V: TRBV11-2; size: -; CDR3: CASSSTGHYGYTF; DNA: TGTGCCAGCAGCTCCACAGGACACTATGGCTACACCTTC
J: TRBJ2-3; D: TRBD2; V: TRBV7-2; size: -; CDR3: CASSSSGTSAMAQYF; DNA: TGTGCCAGCAGCTCTTCCGGGACTAGCGCGATGGCGCAGTATTTT
J: TRBJ2-1; D: TRBD2; V: TRBV6-5; size: -; CDR3: CASSYPGLAGGNEQFF; DNA: TGTGCCAGCAGTTACCCGGGACTAGCGGGGGGTAATGAGCAGTTCTTC
J: TRBJ1-6; D: TRBD1; V: TRBV6-6; size: -; CDR3: CASRPGQQDSPLHF; DNA: TGTGCCAGCAGGCCGGGACAGCAAGATTCACCCCTCCACTTT
J: TRBJ2-3; D: -; V: TRBV5-1; size: -; CDR3: CASSWRTESTDTQYF; DNA: TGCGCCAGCAGCTGGAGGACGGAGAGCACAGATACGCAGTATTTT
J: TRBJ2-4; D: TRBD2; V: TRBV4-3; size: -; CDR3: CASSQMGLAGVNIQYF; DNA: TGCGCCAGCAGCCAGATGGGACTAGCGGGTGTAAACATTCAGTACTTC
J: TRBJ2-7; D: -; V: TRBV2; size: -; CDR3: CASGSKRTTYEQYF; DNA: TGTGCCAGCGGATCAAAGAGGACAACCTACGAGCAGTACTTC
J: TRBJ1-5; D: -; V: TRBV11-2; size: -; CDR3: CASSLGGTHSNQPQHF; DNA: TGTGCCAGCAGCTTAGGGGGGACACATAGCAATCAGCCCCAGCATTTT
J: TRBJ2-2; D: -; V: TRBV2; size: -; CDR3: CATQPEANTGELFF; DNA: TGTGCCACACAGCCAGAAGCGAACACCGGGGAGCTGTTTTTT
J: TRBJ1-5; D: -; V: TRBV27; size: -; CDR3: CASNINQPQHF; DNA: TGTGCCAGCAACATAAATCAGCCCCAGCATTTT
J: TRBJ1-1; D: -; V: TRBV27; size: -; CDR3: CASSLSPRQGYIEAFF; DNA: TGTGCCAGCAGTTTATCGCCGCGGCAGGGATATATTGAAGCTTTCTTT
J: TRBJ2-7; D: TRBD1; V: TRBV29-1; size: -; CDR3: CSVGPGTDEQYF; DNA: TGCAGCGTTGGCCCAGGGACAGACGAGCAGTACTTC
J: TRBJ2-1; D: TRBD2; V: TRBV4-2; size: -; CDR3: CASSQDPSLAGGSNEQFF; DNA: TGTGCCAGCAGCCAAGACCCCTCACTAGCGGGGGGGTCAAATGAGCAGTTCTTC
J: TRBJ1-1; D: -; V: TRBV28; size: -; CDR3: CASRPTRGTEAFF; DNA: TGTGCCAGCCGCCCCACACGAGGCACTGAAGCTTTCTTT
J: TRBJ1-1; D: -; V: TRBV30; size: -; CDR3: CAWSGQVGFMNTEAFF; DNA: TGTGCCTGGAGTGGTCAGGTCGGTTTCATGAACACTGAAGCTTTCTTT
J: TRBJ2-2; D: TRBD2; V: TRBV25-1; size: -; CDR3: CASKRGPNTGELFF; DNA: TGTGCCAGCAAGCGGGGGCCCAACACCGGGGAGCTGTTTTTT
J: TRBJ2-7; D: TRBD2; V: TRBV4-1; size: -; CDR3: CASSQVISGGAYEQYF; DNA: TGCGCCAGCAGCCAAGTAATTAGCGGGGGGGCCTACGAGCAGTACTTC
J: TRBJ2-7; D: -; V: TRBV6-5; size: few; CDR3: CASSYGVREQYF; DNA: TGTGCCAGCAGTTACGGAGTCCGCGAGCAGTACTTC
J: TRBJ1-2; D: -; V: TRBV11-2; size: -; CDR3: CASSLTPQGRSSGYTF; DNA: TGTGCCAGCAGCTTAACCCCCCAGGGGCGTAGCAGTGGCTACACCTTC
J: TRBJ1-4; D: TRBD1; V: TRBV30; size: -; CDR3: CAWSFGTGRNEKLFF; DNA: TGTGCCTGGAGTTTCGGGACAGGGCGGAATGAAAAACTGTTTTTT
J: TRBJ1-1; D: TRBD1; V: TRBV6-6; size: few; CDR3: CASSYLTGLNTEAFF; DNA: TGTGCCAGCAGTTACTTGACAGGGCTGAACACTGAAGCTTTCTTT
J: TRBJ2-7; D: TRBD1; V: TRBV7-3; size: -; CDR3: CASSKTGQGLNEQYF; DNA: TGTGCCAGCAGCAAAACCGGACAGGGTCTCAACGAGCAGTACTTC
J: TRBJ1-2; D: TRBD1; V: TRBV5-4; size: -; CDR3: CASSLFDRVNYGYTF; DNA: TGTGCCAGCAGCTTGTTCGACAGGGTAAACTATGGCTACACCTTC
J: TRBJ1-6; D: -; V: TRBV5-1; size: -; CDR3: CASSQAPVVAYNSPLHF; DNA: TGCGCCAGCAGTCAAGCCCCCGTCGTGGCCTATAATTCACCCCTCCACTTT
J: TRBJ2-1; D: -; V: TRBV6-6; size: -; CDR3: CASSPYNEQFF; DNA: TGTGCCAGCAGCCCATACAATGAGCAGTTCTTC
J: TRBJ2-2; D: TRBD1; V: TRBV4-2; size: -; CDR3: CASTRQGRSNTGELFF; DNA: TGTGCCAGCACCCGACAGGGACGATCGAACACCGGGGAGCTGTTTTTT
J: TRBJ1-6; D: -; V: TRBV7-9; size: -; CDR3: CASSSRQVYNSPLHF; DNA: TGTGCCAGCAGCTCGCGACAGGTCTATAATTCACCCCTCCACTTT
J: TRBJ2-5; D: -; V: TRBV4-3; size: -; CDR3: CASSQVGGPETQYF; DNA: TGCGCCAGCAGCCAAGTGGGGGGGCCAGAGACCCAGTACTTC